Listed here are 27 T cell receptor beta chains from one sample, sequenced in a study of blood T cells in healthy people across ages. For the second PCR, which ran for about 6 to 11 cycles, a sample-barcoded 5' primer and a J-beta primer mix were used. TCRdb called the 5' RACE reads again in MiXCR, with one record for every CDR3 protein. Among about 970,000 distinct CDR3 sequences listed, roughly 47% were seen once. Input material: blood. These receptors were obtained from a woman aged 55-69 years in good health.

The rearrangement uses TRBV12-3 or TRBV12-4 and TRBJ1-3; perhaps TRBD1 as D (5 bases). The CDR3 covers 16 residues. With 6 bases removed from V and 4 bases from J, the gap between germline ends came to 19 bases. In DNA, the CDR3 is TGTGCCAGCAGAAGGGACCGGGGGTCCGTCGGAAACACCATATATTTT. Protein: CASRRDRGSVGNTIYF.

The chain combines TRBV4-2 with TRBJ2-5, with unresolved D. The CDR3 consists of 13 residues. The germline V gene encodes CDR1 LGHNA and CDR2 YNFKEQ. Trimming removed 1 base from V and 3 bases from J, with 6 bases in between. The CDR3: CASSQVGEETQYF. DNA of the CDR3: TGTGCCAGCAGCCAAGTTGGAGAAGAGACCCAGTACTTC.

The chain employs TRBV24-1 and TRBJ1-2; D gene ambiguous. Trimming removed 3 bases at V and 7 bases at J, with 11 bases between. Germline V gene data show CDR1 as KGHDR and CDR2 as SFDVKD. The CDR3 spans 13 residues. CDR3 amino acids: CATSDPLRGGYTF. The CDR3 region has the DNA TGTGCCACCAGTGATCCACTGCGGGGTGGCTACACCTTC.

This sequence joins TRBV28 and TRBJ1-1, with D uncertain. Trimming removed 6 bases from V and 1 base from J, with 9 bases in between. The germline CDR1 and CDR2 sequences are MDHEN and SYDVKM. This CDR3 contains 13 residues. The CDR3 sequence: CASRIRQNTEAFF. CDR3 nucleotide sequence: TGTGCCAGCAGGATACGTCAGAACACTGAAGCTTTCTTT. Drawing the rest from reference TRBV28 and TRBJ1-1, the complete variable domain is DVKVTQSSRYLVKRTGEKVFLECVQDMDHENMFWYRQDPGLGLRLIYFSYDVKMKEKGDIPEGYSVSREKKERFSLILESASTNQTSMYLCASRIRQNTEAFFGQGTRLTVV.

This clonotype came up a few times. The V and J genes are TRBV4-2 and TRBJ2-5; 10 bases match TRBD2. This CDR3 comprises 22 residues. CDR1 is LGHNA, CDR2 YNFKEQ, per germline. The V segment lost 0 bases and the J segment 4 bases; nucleotides outside the gene matches: 23. This CDR3 reads CASSQEAIPPSWASGSVETQYF. The CDR3 bases are TGTGCCAGCAGCCAAGAAGCAATCCCCCCCTCCTGGGCTAGCGGGAGTGTAGAGACCCAGTACTTC.

V is TRBV4-1 and J is TRBJ2-1; 8 bases line up with TRBD2. With 0 bases clipped from V and 0 bases from J, the junction kept 10 bases outside the gene matches. Germline assignment: CDR1 MGHRA and CDR2 YSYEKL. The CDR3 has 19 residues. The CDR3 sequence: CASSQDRREGLVSYNEQFF. DNA of the CDR3: TGCGCCAGCAGCCAAGATAGGAGGGAGGGACTAGTCTCCTACAATGAGCAGTTCTTC.

This chain links TRBV7-2 with TRBJ1-5, with 12 bases matching TRBD1. The CDR3 loop spans 17 amino acids. Germline CDR1 SGHTA, CDR2 FQGNSA. Germline trimming cut 2 bases from V and 5 bases from J; bases unmatched to any gene: 7. CDR3 sequence: CASSLTGTGGIDQPQHF. CDR3 DNA: TGTGCCAGCAGCTTAACCGGGACAGGGGGCATTGATCAGCCCCAGCATTTT.

The V and J genes are TRBV11-2 and TRBJ2-7; D call uncertain. Trimming took 5 bases from V and 0 from J, leaving 17 bases between them. The CDR3 consists of 16 residues. The V gene's germline CDR1 is SGHAT and CDR2 FQNNGV. The CDR3 DNA reads TGTGCCAGCAGCCCCCGTTTGGCCCTCACCTCCTACGAGCAGTACTTC. Translated, it gives CASSPRLALTSYEQYF. The full variable domain, in which reference TRBV11-2 and TRBJ2-7 provide the parts outside the CDR3, is EAGVAQSPRYKIIEKRQSVAFWCNPISGHATLYWYQQILGQGPKLLIQFQNNGVVDDSQLPKDRFSAERLKGVDSTLKIQPAKLEDSAVYLCASSPRLALTSYEQYFGPGTRLTVT.

The chain couples TRBV3-1 to TRBJ2-1, with 13 bases fitting TRBD2. Germline loops: CDR1 LGHDT, CDR2 YNNKEL (reference sequence). J lost 8 bases, V lost 4 bases, and 14 bases had no gene match. The CDR3 has 18 residues. The CDR3 nucleotides are TGTGCCAGCAGCCGACGCTTCCAGACTAGCGGGAGGAACTATGAGCAGTTCTTC. Amino acids: CASSRRFQTSGRNYEQFF.

The V call is TRBV9, the J call TRBJ2-5; 8 bases map to TRBD2. Per the germline V gene, CDR1 is SGDLS and CDR2 is YYNGEE. With 0 bases clipped from V and 11 bases from J, the junction kept 12 bases outside the gene matches. The CDR3 length is 15 residues. CDR3 protein: CASSVVTSGVNEQYF. CDR3 DNA: TGTGCCAGCAGCGTAGTTACTAGCGGTGTCAATGAGCAGTACTTC. The entire variable domain, with the rest obtained from reference TRBV9 and TRBJ2-5, is as follows: DSGVTQTPKHLITATGQRVTLRCSPRSGDLSVYWYQQSLDQGLQFLIQYYNGEERAKGNILERFSAQQFPDLHSELNLSSLELGDSALYFCASSVVTSGVNEQYFGPGTRLLVL.

The V gene is TRBV29-1, the J gene TRBJ2-3; TRBD2 agrees at 9 bases. CDR3 length equals 14 residues. J lost 3 bases, V lost 3 bases, and 4 bases had no gene match. CDR1 is SQVTM, CDR2 ANQGSEA, per germline. The CDR3 reads CSVDLGLATDTQYF. CDR3 in DNA: TGCAGCGTTGATCTGGGACTAGCTACAGATACGCAGTATTTT.

CDR3 nucleotide sequence: TGTGCCAGCAGGCCGACAAGATATGGCTACACCTTC. Protein sequence: CASRPTRYGYTF. The chain couples TRBV28 to TRBJ1-2; D not resolved. There are 12 residues in the CDR3. The V end was cut by 6 bases, the J end by 5 bases, with 10 bases between. The germline V gene encodes CDR1 MDHEN and CDR2 SYDVKM.

The chain joins TRBV4-3 to TRBJ2-1; perhaps TRBD1 as D (5 bases). The CDR3 is made up of 14 amino acids. V lost 1 base and J 10 bases, leaving 14 bases between the germline ends. Germline lookup yields CDR1 LGHNA and CDR2 YSLEER. This CDR3 is CASSQGKGYYEQFF. CDR3 nucleotides: TGCGCCAGCAGCCAAGGGAAGGGGTACTACGAGCAGTTCTTC.

The J gene is TRBJ2-1, the V gene TRBV4-2; 7 bases agree with TRBD2. CDR1 is LGHNA and CDR2 is YNFKEQ in the germline V gene. The length of the CDR3 is 13 residues. V was clipped by 4 bases and J by 10 bases; unmatched bases: 7. The CDR3 loop is CASSRVGGREQFF. As DNA, the CDR3 is TGTGCCAGCAGCCGCGTGGGAGGGCGCGAGCAGTTCTTC.

This clonotype appeared a few times. V usage is TRBV7-2 and J usage is TRBJ1-1; weak D call: TRBD1 (5 bases). The CDR3 has 15 amino acids. Trimming stripped 5 bases from V and 1 base from J, with 14 bases between. Germline CDR1 reads SGHTA; CDR2 reads FQGNSA. The DNA of the CDR3 is TGTGCCAGCAGCGCCCTGGGGGTCGGGAACACTGAAGCTTTCTTT. Its translation is CASSALGVGNTEAFF.

As concerns this clonotype: A much bigger clone sits one base away, suggesting this may be a read error. V gene TRBV10-3 combines with J gene TRBJ2-4; D might be TRBD1 or TRBD2, each matching 5 bases. V lost 6 bases to trimming and J lost 15 bases, with 24 bases between them. Germline CDR1 ENHRY, CDR2 SYGVKD. The CDR3 is 14 residues long. CDR3 sequence reads: CAIRPDNQGRVSYF. In DNA form, the CDR3 reads TGTGCCATCAGGCCCGACAATCAGGGACGAGTTTCGTACTTC.

This clonotype has only a few counts. The chain couples TRBV7-9 to TRBJ1-5, with D unclear. CDR3 length: 14 residues. With 5 bases removed from V and 1 base from J, the gap between germline ends came to 9 bases. Germline V lookup: CDR1 SEHNR, CDR2 FQNEAQ (reference sequence). This chain's CDR3 is CASSERGSNQPQHF. The CDR3 DNA sequence: TGTGCCAGCAGCGAGCGGGGAAGCAATCAGCCCCAGCATTTT.

This clonotype was observed a few times. This rearrangement joins TRBV6-5 to TRBJ1-6; TRBD1 matches at 10 bases. CDR1 is MNHEY, CDR2 SVGAGI, per germline. The CDR3 covers 13 residues. With V trimmed by 6 bases and J by 9 bases, 2 bases remained unmatched. CDR3 residues: CASRGQGSSPLHF. CDR3 bases: TGTGCCAGCAGGGGACAGGGGAGTTCACCCCTCCACTTT.

The rearrangement links TRBV2 to TRBJ1-2; D not certain. CDR1 and CDR2 from the germline V gene are SNHLY and FYNNEI. The V end was cut by 1 base, the J end by 9 bases, with 15 bases between. The CDR3 totals 14 residues. CDR3 sequence (DNA): TGTGCCAGCAGTGAAGTTTCGGCGTCAGTCCGCTACACCTTC. Translated, it gives CASSEVSASVRYTF.

This clonotype was counted ten times or more. A much larger clone lies a single base off, so this may be a read error. The J gene is TRBJ2-3, the V gene TRBV5-5; no clear D. CDR1 and CDR2 (germline): SGHKS, YYEKEE (reference sequence). CDR3 size: 13 residues. Trimming shortened V by 4 bases and J by 2 bases, and 8 bases separated the two germline ends. The CDR3 region has the DNA TGTGCCAGCAGCGGGTTTGCCACAGATACGCAGTATTTT. It encodes CASSGFATDTQYF.

A few counts support this clonotype. The rearrangement uses TRBV7-2 and TRBJ2-1; 11 bases align to TRBD2. The germline V gene encodes CDR1 SGHTA and CDR2 FQGNSA. This CDR3 contains 16 residues. V shed 5 bases and J 7 bases; nucleotides not matched to a gene: 10. CDR3 residues: CASSPLSSGRANEQFF. The CDR3 region has the DNA TGTGCCAGCAGCCCCCTAAGTAGCGGGAGGGCAAATGAGCAGTTCTTC.

This CDR3 is CASSGQGSYGYTF. The CDR3 nucleotides are TGTGCCAGCAGTGGACAGGGGAGCTATGGCTACACCTTC. V usage is TRBV2 and J usage is TRBJ1-2; 8 nucleotides agree with TRBD1. The CDR3 is 13 residues long. V gave up 4 bases and J gave up 4 bases; unmatched junction bases: 2. Germline CDR1 reads SNHLY; CDR2 reads FYNNEI.

The chain recombines TRBV21-1 with TRBJ2-7; TRBD2, the D gene given by the table, was not confirmed from the DNA. TRBV21-1 is a documented pseudogene. The CDR3 loop spans 13 amino acids. The DNA for the CDR3 is TGTGCCAGCAGCAACCAAGCGGGGTACGAGCAGTACTTC. It codes for CASSNQAGYEQYF.

V and J are TRBV6-5 and TRBJ1-5; D is undetermined. This CDR3 comprises 12 residues. Germline CDR1 MNHEY, CDR2 SVGAGI. V was shortened by 6 bases and J by 7 bases, with 10 bases between the two germline ends. The CDR3 DNA reads as TGTGCCAGCAGCCAGATGGGACAGCCCCAGCATTTT. Translating it yields CASSQMGQPQHF.

V and J are TRBV28 and TRBJ1-2, with 8 bases aligning to TRBD1. Germline trimming cut 6 bases from V and 8 bases from J; bases unmatched to any gene: 14. This CDR3 spans 15 amino acids. Germline V gene lookup returns CDR1 MDHEN and CDR2 SYDVKM. CDR3 region: CASRPRTGLTGGYTF. CDR3 nucleotides: TGTGCCAGCAGGCCCCGGACAGGGCTTACCGGAGGCTACACCTTC.

The chain recombines TRBV7-9 with TRBJ1-2; D gene unclear. The germline V and J ends were trimmed by 5 bases and 2 bases, with 12 bases remaining between them. This CDR3 is 14 amino acids long. Germline lookup yields CDR1 SEHNR and CDR2 FQNEAQ (reference sequence). CDR3: CASSPDGLNYGYTF. The CDR3 DNA follows: TGTGCCAGCAGCCCGGACGGCTTAAACTATGGCTACACCTTC.

The chain uses TRBV7-2 and TRBJ2-7; D unclear. The CDR3 sequence is 13 residues long. Trimming cost V 5 bases and J 3 bases, with 11 bases left between them. The germline CDR1 and CDR2 sequences are SGHTA and FQGNSA. The DNA of the CDR3 is TGTGCCAGCAGCCAGCGTCCGGACTACGAGCAGTACTTC. Translated, it gives CASSQRPDYEQYF.